These 18 T cell receptor beta chains were all obtained from the same sample, sequenced in a study of graft-versus-host responses after intestinal transplantation. Measured with immunoSEQ multiplex PCR; TCRdb has only the in-frame clones, and not every one. The sample consists of approximately 16,000 clones, under 70% of them appearing once. To release intraepithelial and lamina propria lymphocytes, the graft tissue was processed. The sample was ileum tissue, taken around 99 weeks after intestinal transplantation. These receptors originate from a human patient who received an intestinal transplant, so some T cells may come from the graft donor.

This clone was seen a handful of times. The chain uses TRBV5-5 and TRBJ2-1; possible D gene TRBD1, 6 bases. Germline CDR1 reads SGHKS; CDR2 reads YYEKEE (reference sequence). This CDR3 comprises 14 residues. The ends were cut back, 0 bases at V and 7 bases at J, with 11 bases in the middle. The CDR3 nucleotides are TGTGCCAGCAGCTTGGGACAGGAAAATAATGAGCAGTTCTTC. Protein sequence: CASSLGQENNEQFF.

The chain joins TRBV6-6 to TRBJ1-5; the D is unclear. The CDR3 totals 15 residues. Trimming took 5 bases from V and 0 from J, leaving 11 bases between them. CDR1 is MNHNY, CDR2 SVGAGI, per germline (reference sequence). CDR3 region: CASSISQISNQPQHF. The CDR3 bases are TGTGCCAGCAGTATATCACAGATTAGCAATCAGCCCCAGCATTTT.

The count of this clone is one. The chain links TRBV4-2 to TRBJ2-3; TRBD2 matches at 7 bases. J was trimmed by 1 base and V by 1 base; bases with no gene match: 8. Germline V lookup: CDR1 LGHNA, CDR2 YNFKEQ. CDR3 length: 17 residues. CDR3 loop: CASSQAASGGGTDTQYF. For the CDR3, the DNA is TGTGCCAGCAGCCAAGCGGCTAGCGGAGGGGGCACAGATACGCAGTATTTT.

The chain employs TRBV18 and TRBJ2-1; 14 nucleotides agree with TRBD2. This CDR3 has 15 amino acids. The trim removed 5 bases at V and 7 bases at J, leaving 4 bases unmatched. Germline loops: CDR1 KGHSH, CDR2 LQKENI. CDR3 residues: CASSSGLAGENEQFF. CDR3 in DNA: TGTGCCAGCTCATCGGGACTAGCGGGAGAAAATGAGCAGTTCTTC.

The chain combines TRBV6-5 with TRBJ2-7; 9 nucleotides match TRBD2. The CDR3 has 15 amino acids. The germline V gene has CDR1 MNHEY and CDR2 SVGAGI. V lost 2 bases, J lost 7 bases, and 9 bases stayed unmatched. The chain's CDR3 is CASSYAGGRAGEQYF. The CDR3 nucleotides are TGTGCCAGCAGTTACGCGGGAGGGCGAGCGGGTGAGCAGTACTTC.

This clone was seen more than once but under ten times. V gene TRBV11-2 combines with J gene TRBJ2-1, with TRBD2 identical over 9 bases. The CDR3 spans 18 residues. The junction had 13 bases not matched to a gene; V was cut back by 1 base and J by 6 bases. CDR1 is SGHAT, CDR2 FQNNGV, per germline. The CDR3 DNA reads as TGTGCCAGCAGCTTAGGTGGGCTAGCGGGGCAACCAGCCAATGAGCAGTTCTTC. Amino acids: CASSLGGLAGQPANEQFF.

The chain combines TRBV6-1 with TRBJ2-5; D gene unclear. V was clipped by 5 bases and J by 4 bases, with 8 bases between them. The length of the CDR3 is 12 residues. The germline V gene encodes CDR1 MNHNS and CDR2 SASEGT. CDR3 in amino acids: CASSLHGETQYF. The CDR3 coding sequence is TGTGCCAGCAGTCTCCACGGAGAGACCCAGTACTTC.

V usage is TRBV28 and J usage is TRBJ2-5; maybe TRBD2 (6 bases). The DNA end favors TRBJ2-7, so the J call may be wrong. Germline V gene sequence: CDR1 MDHEN, CDR2 SYDVKM. The length of the CDR3 is 14 residues. This chain's CDR3 is CASRRLRGTYEQYF. In DNA, the CDR3 is TGTGCCAGCAGAAGGCTGCGGGGTACCTACGAGCAGTACTTC.

The chain has TRBV7-2 and TRBJ1-5; unclear D gene. V lost 0 bases to trimming and J lost 3 bases, with 3 bases between them. Germline-derived CDR1 and CDR2 are SGHTA and FQGNSA. The CDR3 extends over 13 amino acids. The CDR3 sequence: CASSLAPNQPQHF. The CDR3 DNA reads as TGTGCCAGCAGCTTAGCGCCCAATCAGCCCCAGCATTTT.

The chain is built from TRBV5-6 and TRBJ1-3; a possible D gene is TRBD1 (6 bases). V dropped 1 base and J dropped 0 bases, with 8 bases sitting between them. The CDR3 has 15 residues. CDR1 is SGHDT, CDR2 YYEEEE, per germline. CDR3 loop: CASSLLTGSGNTIYF. In nucleotides, the CDR3 is TGTGCCAGCAGCTTGTTGACAGGCTCTGGAAACACCATATATTTT.

This clone appeared once. The chain couples TRBV6-1 to TRBJ1-1; no clear D. There are 11 residues in the CDR3. Looked up from germline, CDR1 is MNHNS and CDR2 is SASEGT. V lost 8 bases and J lost 4, with 8 bases in between. CDR3 sequence: CASGFFTEAFF. CDR3 DNA sequence: TGTGCCAGCGGGTTTTTCACTGAAGCTTTCTTT.

The CDR3 reads CASSLGLANTEAFF. CDR3 bases: TGTGCCAGCAGCTTAGGGCTGGCGAACACTGAAGCTTTCTTT. This rearrangement joins TRBV7-8 to TRBJ1-1; D ambiguous. The V end lost 1 base, the J end lost 1 base, and 7 bases lay between the germline ends. Germline V gene data show CDR1 as SGHVS and CDR2 as FQNEAQ. The CDR3 extends over 14 amino acids.

This clone was seen a handful of times. V gene TRBV9 combines with J gene TRBJ2-1; D remains unclear. Germline CDR1 is SGDLS and CDR2 is YYNGEE. The V end was cut by 0 bases, the J end by 0 bases, with 4 bases between. The CDR3 covers 14 residues. The CDR3 here is CASSVVSSYNEQFF. In DNA, the CDR3 is TGTGCCAGCAGCGTAGTTAGCTCCTACAATGAGCAGTTCTTC.

V usage is TRBV7-8 and J usage is TRBJ2-5; 8 nucleotides line up with TRBD1. The CDR3 length is 16 residues. V was pared by 2 bases and J by 4 bases, with 9 bases of the junction left unmatched. The germline V gene encodes CDR1 SGHVS and CDR2 FQNEAQ. The CDR3, as DNA: TGTGCCAGCAGCTTATGGGACGGGACAGGCCTAGAGACCCAGTACTTC. Its translation: CASSLWDGTGLETQYF.

This clone turned up a few times. The V gene is TRBV7-9, the J gene TRBJ2-1; a weak D match, TRBD1 (6 bases). Germline values: CDR1 SEHNR, CDR2 FQNEAQ (reference sequence). The CDR3 spans 15 residues. The ends were cut back, 1 base at V and 5 bases at J, with 12 bases in the middle. The CDR3 DNA reads TGTGCCAGCAGCTTAGTACAGGGACGGGACAATGAGCAGTTCTTC. Its protein product is CASSLVQGRDNEQFF.

This chain uses TRBV7-2 with TRBJ2-5, with TRBD2 identical over 13 bases. CDR1 and CDR2 from the germline V gene are SGHTA and FQGNSA. Trimming cost V 1 base and J 2 bases; bases outside gene matches: 1. The CDR3 has 16 amino acids. DNA for the CDR3: TGTGCCAGCAGCTTAGGACTAGCGGGGGGACAAGAGACCCAGTACTTC. It specifies CASSLGLAGGQETQYF.

The V call is TRBV2, the J call TRBJ1-2, with D perhaps matching TRBD1 (6 bases). Looked up from germline, CDR1 is SNHLY and CDR2 is FYNNEI. The CDR3 loop spans 14 amino acids. V lost 6 bases to trimming and J lost 8 bases, with 19 bases between them. CDR3 region: CASRVAPGVQGYTF. Written as DNA, the CDR3 is TGTGCCAGCAGAGTCGCCCCAGGGGTACAGGGCTACACCTTC.

V and J are TRBV18 and TRBJ2-5; D may be TRBD1 (6 bases). Judging by the DNA end, TRBJ2-7 fits better; the J call may be wrong. The CDR3 is 14 amino acids. Germline values: CDR1 KGHSH, CDR2 LQKENI. The CDR3 DNA reads as TGTGCCAGCTCACCATCCTCAGGGGCCTACGAGCAGTACTTC. This translates into CASSPSSGAYEQYF.